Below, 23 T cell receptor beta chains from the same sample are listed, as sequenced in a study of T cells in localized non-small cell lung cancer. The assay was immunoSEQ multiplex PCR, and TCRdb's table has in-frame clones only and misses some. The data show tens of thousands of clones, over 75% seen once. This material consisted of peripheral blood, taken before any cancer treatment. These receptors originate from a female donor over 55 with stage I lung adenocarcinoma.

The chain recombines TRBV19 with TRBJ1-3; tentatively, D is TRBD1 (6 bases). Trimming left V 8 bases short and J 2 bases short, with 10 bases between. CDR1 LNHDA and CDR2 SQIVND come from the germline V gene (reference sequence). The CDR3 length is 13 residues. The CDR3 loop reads CASLNRAGNTIYF. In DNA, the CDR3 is TGTGCCAGTTTGAACAGGGCTGGAAACACCATATATTTT.

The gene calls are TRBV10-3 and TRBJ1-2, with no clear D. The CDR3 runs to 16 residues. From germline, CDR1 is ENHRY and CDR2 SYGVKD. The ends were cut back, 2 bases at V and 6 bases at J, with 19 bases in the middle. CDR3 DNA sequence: TGTGCCATCAGTGAGGATAAGGACCTTCCCAGCGATGGCTACACCTTC. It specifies CAISEDKDLPSDGYTF.

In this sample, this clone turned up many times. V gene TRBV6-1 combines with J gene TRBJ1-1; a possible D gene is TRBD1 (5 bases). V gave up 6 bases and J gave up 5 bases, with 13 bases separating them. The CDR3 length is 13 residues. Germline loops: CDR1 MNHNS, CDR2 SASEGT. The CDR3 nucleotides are TGTGCCAGCAGGATGGAGGGGCGGACTGAAGCTTTCTTT. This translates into CASRMEGRTEAFF.

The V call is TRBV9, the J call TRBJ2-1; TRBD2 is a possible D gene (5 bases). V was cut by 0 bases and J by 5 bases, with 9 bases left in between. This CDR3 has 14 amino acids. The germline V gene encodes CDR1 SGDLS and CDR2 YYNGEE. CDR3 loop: CASSVEIGDNEQFF. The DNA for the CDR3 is TGTGCCAGCAGCGTAGAGATCGGGGACAATGAGCAGTTCTTC.

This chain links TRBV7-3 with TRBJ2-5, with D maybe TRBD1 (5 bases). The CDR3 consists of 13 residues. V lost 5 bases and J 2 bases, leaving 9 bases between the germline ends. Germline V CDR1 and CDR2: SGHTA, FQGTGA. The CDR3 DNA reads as TGTGCCAGCAGCCTTAGGGGACAAGAGACCCAGTACTTC. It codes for CASSLRGQETQYF.

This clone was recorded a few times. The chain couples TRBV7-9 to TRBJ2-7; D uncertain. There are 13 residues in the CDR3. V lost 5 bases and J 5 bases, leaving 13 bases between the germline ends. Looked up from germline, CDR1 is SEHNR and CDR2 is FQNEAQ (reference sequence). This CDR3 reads CASSRAITDEQYF. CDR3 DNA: TGTGCCAGCAGCCGAGCGATAACCGACGAGCAGTACTTC.

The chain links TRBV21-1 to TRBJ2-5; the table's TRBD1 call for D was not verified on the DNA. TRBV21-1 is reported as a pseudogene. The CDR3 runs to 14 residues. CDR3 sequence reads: CASSRLTGEETQYF. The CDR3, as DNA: TGTGCCAGCAGTCGCCTCACAGGGGAAGAGACCCAGTACTTC.

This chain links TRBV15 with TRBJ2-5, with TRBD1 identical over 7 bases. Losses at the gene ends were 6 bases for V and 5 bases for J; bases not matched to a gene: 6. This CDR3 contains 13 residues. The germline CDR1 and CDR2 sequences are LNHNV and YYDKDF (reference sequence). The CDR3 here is CATSTRGRETQYF. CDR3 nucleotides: TGTGCCACCAGTACGAGGGGGCGGGAGACCCAGTACTTC. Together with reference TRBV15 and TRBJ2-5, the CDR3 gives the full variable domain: DAMVIQNPRYQVTQFGKPVTLSCSQTLNHNVMYWYQQKSSQAPKLLFHYYDKDFNNEADTPDNFQSRRPNTSFCFLDIRSPGLGDTAMYLCATSTRGRETQYFGPGTRLLVL.

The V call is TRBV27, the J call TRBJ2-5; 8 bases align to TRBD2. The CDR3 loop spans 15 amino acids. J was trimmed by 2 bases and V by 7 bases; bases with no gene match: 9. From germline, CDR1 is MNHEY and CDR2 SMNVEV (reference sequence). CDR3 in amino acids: CASTSSAGGQETQYF. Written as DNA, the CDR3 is TGTGCCAGCACCTCTTCCGCGGGAGGTCAAGAGACCCAGTACTTC.

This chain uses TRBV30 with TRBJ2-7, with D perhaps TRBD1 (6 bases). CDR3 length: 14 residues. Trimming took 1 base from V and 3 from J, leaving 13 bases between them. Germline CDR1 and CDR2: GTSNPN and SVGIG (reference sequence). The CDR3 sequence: CAWSALAGDYEQYF. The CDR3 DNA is TGTGCCTGGAGTGCCCTGGCAGGGGACTACGAGCAGTACTTC. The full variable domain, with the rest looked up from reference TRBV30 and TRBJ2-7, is SQTIHQWPATLVQPVGSPLSLECTVEGTSNPNLYWYRQAAGRGLQLLFYSVGIGQISSEVPQNLSASRPQDRQFILSSKKLLLSDSGFYLCAWSALAGDYEQYFGPGTRLTVT.

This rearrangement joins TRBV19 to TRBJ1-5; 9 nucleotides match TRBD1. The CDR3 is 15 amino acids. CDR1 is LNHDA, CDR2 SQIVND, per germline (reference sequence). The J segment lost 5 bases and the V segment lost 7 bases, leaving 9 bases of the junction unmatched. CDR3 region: CASKRIGTGHQPQHF. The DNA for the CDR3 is TGTGCCAGTAAACGAATAGGGACAGGGCATCAGCCCCAGCATTTT.

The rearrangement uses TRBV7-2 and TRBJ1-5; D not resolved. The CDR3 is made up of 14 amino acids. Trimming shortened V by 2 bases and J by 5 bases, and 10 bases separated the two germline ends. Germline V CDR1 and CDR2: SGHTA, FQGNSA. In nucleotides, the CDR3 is TGTGCCAGCAGCTTAAACCCGAATCATCAGCCCCAGCATTTT. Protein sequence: CASSLNPNHQPQHF.

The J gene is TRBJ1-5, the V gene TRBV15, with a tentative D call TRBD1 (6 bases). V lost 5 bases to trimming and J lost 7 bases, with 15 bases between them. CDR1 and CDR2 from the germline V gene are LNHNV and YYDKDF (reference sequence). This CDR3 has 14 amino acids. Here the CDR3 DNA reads TGTGCCACCAGCCTAGAGGGGGGCGGGCAGCCCCAGCATTTT. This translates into CATSLEGGGQPQHF.

The CDR3 loop is CASSQAGELTNSPLHF. As DNA, the CDR3 is TGTGCCAGCAGCCAAGCGGGAGAATTGACGAATTCACCCCTCCACTTT. This rearrangement joins TRBV4-2 to TRBJ1-6, with D unresolved. Germline V gene data show CDR1 as LGHNA and CDR2 as YNFKEQ. Trimming took 1 base from V and 7 from J, leaving 14 bases between them. The CDR3 has 16 amino acids.

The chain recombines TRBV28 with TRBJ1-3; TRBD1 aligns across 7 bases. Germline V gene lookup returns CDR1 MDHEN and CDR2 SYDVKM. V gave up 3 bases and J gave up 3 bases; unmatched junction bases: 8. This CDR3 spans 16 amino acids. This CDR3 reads CASSFTPTGVGNTIYF. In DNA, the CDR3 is TGTGCCAGCAGTTTCACACCCACAGGGGTTGGAAACACCATATATTTT. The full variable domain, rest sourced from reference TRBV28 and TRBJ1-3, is DVKVTQSSRYLVKRTGEKVFLECVQDMDHENMFWYRQDPGLGLRLIYFSYDVKMKEKGDIPEGYSVSREKKERFSLILESASTNQTSMYLCASSFTPTGVGNTIYFGEGSWLTVV.

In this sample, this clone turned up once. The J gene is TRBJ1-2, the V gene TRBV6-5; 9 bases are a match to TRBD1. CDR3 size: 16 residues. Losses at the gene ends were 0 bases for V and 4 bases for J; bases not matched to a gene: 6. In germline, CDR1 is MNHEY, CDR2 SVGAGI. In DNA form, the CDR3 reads TGTGCCAGCAGTTACTCGGGACAGGGCACCTTCTATGGCTACACCTTC. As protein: CASSYSGQGTFYGYTF.

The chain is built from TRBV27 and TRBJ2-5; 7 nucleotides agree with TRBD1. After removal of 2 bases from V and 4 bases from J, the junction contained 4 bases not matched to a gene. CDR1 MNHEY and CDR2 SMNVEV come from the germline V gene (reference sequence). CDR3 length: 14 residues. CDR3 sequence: CASSLRDSGETQYF. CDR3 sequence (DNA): TGTGCCAGCAGTTTACGGGACAGTGGAGAGACCCAGTACTTC.

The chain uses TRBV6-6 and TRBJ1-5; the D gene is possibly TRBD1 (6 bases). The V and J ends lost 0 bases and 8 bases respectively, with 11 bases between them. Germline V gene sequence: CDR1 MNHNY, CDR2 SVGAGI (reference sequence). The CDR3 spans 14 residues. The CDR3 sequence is CASSYSTGGEPQHF. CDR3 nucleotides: TGTGCCAGCAGTTACTCGACAGGTGGGGAGCCCCAGCATTTT.

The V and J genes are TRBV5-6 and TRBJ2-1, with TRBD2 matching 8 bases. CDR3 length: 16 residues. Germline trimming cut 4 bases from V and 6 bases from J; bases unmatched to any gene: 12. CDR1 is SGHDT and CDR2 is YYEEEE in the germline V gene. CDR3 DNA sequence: TGTGCCAGCAGCGGGGGGCGGACTAGCAGGACCAATGAGCAGTTCTTC. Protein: CASSGGRTSRTNEQFF.

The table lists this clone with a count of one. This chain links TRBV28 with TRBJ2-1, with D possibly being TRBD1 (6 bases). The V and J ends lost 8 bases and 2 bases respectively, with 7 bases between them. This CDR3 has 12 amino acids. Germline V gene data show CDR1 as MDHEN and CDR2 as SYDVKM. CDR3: CASRDTYNEQFF. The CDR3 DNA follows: TGTGCCAGCCGGGACACCTACAATGAGCAGTTCTTC.

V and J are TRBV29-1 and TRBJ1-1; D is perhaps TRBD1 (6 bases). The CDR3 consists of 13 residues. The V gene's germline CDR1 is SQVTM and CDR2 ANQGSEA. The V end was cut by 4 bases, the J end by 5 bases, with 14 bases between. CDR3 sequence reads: CSVGGATGTEAFF. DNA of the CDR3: TGCAGCGTTGGGGGGGCCACGGGGACTGAAGCTTTCTTT.

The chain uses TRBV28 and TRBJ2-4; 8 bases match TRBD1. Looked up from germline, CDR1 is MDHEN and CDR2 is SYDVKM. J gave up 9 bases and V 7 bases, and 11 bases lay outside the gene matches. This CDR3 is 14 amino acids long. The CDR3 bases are TGTGCCAGCACCCTTACCGGGACAGGAGGCATTCAGTACTTC. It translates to CASTLTGTGGIQYF.

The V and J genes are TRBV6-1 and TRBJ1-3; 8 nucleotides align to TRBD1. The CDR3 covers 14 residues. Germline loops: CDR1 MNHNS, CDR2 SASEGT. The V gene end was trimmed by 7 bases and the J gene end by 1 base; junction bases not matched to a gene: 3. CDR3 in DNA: TGTGCCAGCATAGGACAGGGATCTGGAAACACCATATATTTT. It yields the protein CASIGQGSGNTIYF.